This entry features one TCR beta chain sequence. Data came from immunoSEQ multiplex PCR; TCRdb stores just in-frame clones and leaves some out. Found here are 43,000 or so clones, approximately 83% of them singletons; the top ten hold about a third. The sample originates from a study of OX40 agonist ivuxolimab in advanced cancers. Study-wide background: It was permissible to have had prior anti-PD-1, anti-PD-L1 or anti-CTLA-4 therapy, and less than 45% had some.

Germline CDR1 MNHNS, CDR2 SASEGT. The V and J ends lost 9 bases and 3 bases, in that order; junction bases with no gene match: 3. This CDR3 comprises 13 residues. The sequence derives from an adult with an advanced solid tumor such as melanoma, head and neck, liver or kidney cancer. The gene calls are TRBV6-1 and TRBJ2-7; 12 nucleotides match TRBD1. The starting material was CD4+ or CD8+ T cells sorted from blood, obtained in a trial of the OX40 agonist ivuxolimab. The CDR3 sequence is CASGTGGVYEQYF. The CDR3 DNA is TGTGCCAGTGGGACAGGGGGCGTCTACGAGCAGTACTTC.